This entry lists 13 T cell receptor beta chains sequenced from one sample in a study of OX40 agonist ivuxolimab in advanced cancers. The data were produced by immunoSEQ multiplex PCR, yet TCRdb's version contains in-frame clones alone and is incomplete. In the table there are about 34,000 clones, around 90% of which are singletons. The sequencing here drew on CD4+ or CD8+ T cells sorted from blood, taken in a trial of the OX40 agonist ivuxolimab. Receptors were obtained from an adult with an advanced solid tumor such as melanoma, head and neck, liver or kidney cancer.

CDR3 loop: CASSFILATDTQYF. DNA of the CDR3: TGTGCCAGCAGCTTTATACTAGCTACAGATACGCAGTATTTT. The chain combines TRBV7-9 with TRBJ2-3; TRBD2 is a possible D gene (6 bases). This CDR3 has 14 amino acids. The V and J ends lost 3 bases and 3 bases respectively, with 10 bases between them. Germline-derived CDR1 and CDR2 are SEHNR and FQNEAQ (reference sequence). Together with reference TRBV7-9 and TRBJ2-3, the CDR3 gives the full variable domain: DTGVSQNPRHKITKRGQNVTFRCDPISEHNRLYWYRQTLGQGPEFLTYFQNEAQLEKSRLLSDRFSAERPKGSFSTLEIQRTEQGDSAMYLCASSFILATDTQYFGPGTRLTVL.

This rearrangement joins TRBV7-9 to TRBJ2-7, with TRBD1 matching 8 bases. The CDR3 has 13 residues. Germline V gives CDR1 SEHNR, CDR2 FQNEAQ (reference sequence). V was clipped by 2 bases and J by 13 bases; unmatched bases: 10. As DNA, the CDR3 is TGTGCCAGCAGCTTATTGACAGGGGACATTCTATACTTC. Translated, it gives CASSLLTGDILYF. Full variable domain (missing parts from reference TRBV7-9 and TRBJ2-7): DTGVSQNPRHKITKRGQNVTFRCDPISEHNRLYWYRQTLGQGPEFLTYFQNEAQLEKSRLLSDRFSAERPKGSFSTLEIQRTEQGDSAMYLCASSLLTGDILYFGPGTRLTVT.

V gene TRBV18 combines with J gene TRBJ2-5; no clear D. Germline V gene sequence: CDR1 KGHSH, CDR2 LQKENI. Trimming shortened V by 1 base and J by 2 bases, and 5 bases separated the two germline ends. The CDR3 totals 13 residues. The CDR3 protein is CASSPRSQETQYF. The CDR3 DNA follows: TGTGCCAGCTCACCACGGAGTCAAGAGACCCAGTACTTC. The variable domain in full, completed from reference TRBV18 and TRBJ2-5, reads NAGVMQNPRHLVRRRGQEARLRCSPMKGHSHVYWYRQLPEEGLKFMVYLQKENIIDESGMPKERFSAEFPKEGPSILRIQQVVRGDSAAYFCASSPRSQETQYFGPGTRLLVL.

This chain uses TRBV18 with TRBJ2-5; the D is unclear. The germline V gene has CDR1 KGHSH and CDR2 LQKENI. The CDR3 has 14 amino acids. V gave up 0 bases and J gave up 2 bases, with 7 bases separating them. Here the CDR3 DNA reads TGTGCCAGCTCACCACCGGCGGAGCAAGAGACCCAGTACTTC. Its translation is CASSPPAEQETQYF.

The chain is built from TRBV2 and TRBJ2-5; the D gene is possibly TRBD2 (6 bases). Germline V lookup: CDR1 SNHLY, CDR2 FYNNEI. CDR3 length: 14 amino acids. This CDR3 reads CASNQQAGRETQYF. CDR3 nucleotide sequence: TGTGCTTCGAACCAGCAGGCAGGGAGGGAGACCCAGTACTTC. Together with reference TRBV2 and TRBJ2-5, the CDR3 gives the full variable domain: EPEVTQTPSHQVTQMGQEVILRCVPISNHLYFYWYRQILGQKVEFLVSFYNNEISEKSEIFDDQFSVERPDGSNFTLKIRSTKLEDSAMYFCASNQQAGRETQYFGPGTRLLVL.

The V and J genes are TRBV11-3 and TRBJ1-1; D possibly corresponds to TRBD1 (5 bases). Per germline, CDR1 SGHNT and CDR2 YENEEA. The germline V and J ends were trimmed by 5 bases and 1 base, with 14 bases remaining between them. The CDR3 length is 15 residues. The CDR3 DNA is TGTGCCAGCAGCCTAGGGGCGGGGCGGAACACTGAAGCTTTCTTT. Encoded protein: CASSLGAGRNTEAFF.

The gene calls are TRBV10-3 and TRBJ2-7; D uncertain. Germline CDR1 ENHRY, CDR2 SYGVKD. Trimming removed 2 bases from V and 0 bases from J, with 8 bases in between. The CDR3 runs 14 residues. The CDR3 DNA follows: TGTGCCATCAGTGAGAGGTCCAACTCCTACGAGCAGTACTTC. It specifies CAISERSNSYEQYF.

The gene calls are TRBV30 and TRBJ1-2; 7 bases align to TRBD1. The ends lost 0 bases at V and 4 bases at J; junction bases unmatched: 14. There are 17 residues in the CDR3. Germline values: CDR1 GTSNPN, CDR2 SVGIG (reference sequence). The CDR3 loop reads CAWSVQGLSGGIYGYTF. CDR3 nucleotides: TGTGCCTGGAGTGTACAGGGGTTGTCAGGGGGTATCTATGGCTACACCTTC.

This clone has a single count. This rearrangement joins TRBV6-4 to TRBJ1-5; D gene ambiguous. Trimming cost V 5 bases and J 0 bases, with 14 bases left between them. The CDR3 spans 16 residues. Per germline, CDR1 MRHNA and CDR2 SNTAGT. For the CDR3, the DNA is TGTGCCAGCAGTATCCCAACAGTCCATAGCAATCAGCCCCAGCATTTT. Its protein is CASSIPTVHSNQPQHF.

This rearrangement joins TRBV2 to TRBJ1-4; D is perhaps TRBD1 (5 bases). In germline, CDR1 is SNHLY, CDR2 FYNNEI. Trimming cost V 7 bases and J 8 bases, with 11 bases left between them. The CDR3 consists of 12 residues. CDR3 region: CASKGAGEKLFF. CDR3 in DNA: TGTGCCAGCAAAGGGGCAGGGGAAAAACTGTTTTTT.

CDR3 nucleotide sequence: TGTGCCACCAGCAGAGATACGAGGACCTATGGCTACACCTTC. Translated, it gives CATSRDTRTYGYTF. This chain uses TRBV15 with TRBJ1-2; D uncertain. The CDR3 totals 14 residues. Trimming took off 0 bases at V and 4 bases at J, with 9 bases between the two ends. Germline CDR1 is LNHNV and CDR2 is YYDKDF (reference sequence).

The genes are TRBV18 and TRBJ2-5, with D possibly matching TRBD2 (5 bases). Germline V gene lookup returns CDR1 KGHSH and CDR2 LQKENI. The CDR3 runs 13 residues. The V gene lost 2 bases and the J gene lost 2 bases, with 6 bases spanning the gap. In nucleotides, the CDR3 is TGTGCCAGCTCACCATCGGGGCAAGAGACCCAGTACTTC. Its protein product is CASSPSGQETQYF.

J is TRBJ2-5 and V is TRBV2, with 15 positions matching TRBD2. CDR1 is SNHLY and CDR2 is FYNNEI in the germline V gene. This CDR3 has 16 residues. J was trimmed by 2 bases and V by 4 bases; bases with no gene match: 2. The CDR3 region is CASSGGLAGGQETQYF. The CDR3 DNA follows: TGTGCCAGCAGTGGGGGACTAGCGGGAGGACAAGAGACCCAGTACTTC.